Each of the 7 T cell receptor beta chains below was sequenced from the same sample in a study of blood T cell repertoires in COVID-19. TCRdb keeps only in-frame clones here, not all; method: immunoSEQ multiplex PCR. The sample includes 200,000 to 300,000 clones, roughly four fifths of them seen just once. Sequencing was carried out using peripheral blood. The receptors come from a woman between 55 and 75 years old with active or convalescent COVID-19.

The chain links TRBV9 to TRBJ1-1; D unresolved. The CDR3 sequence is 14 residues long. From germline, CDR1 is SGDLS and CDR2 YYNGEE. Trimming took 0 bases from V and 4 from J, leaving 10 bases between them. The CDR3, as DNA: TGTGCCAGCAGCGTAGGGTTGGCAGTCACTGAAGCTTTCTTT. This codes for CASSVGLAVTEAFF.

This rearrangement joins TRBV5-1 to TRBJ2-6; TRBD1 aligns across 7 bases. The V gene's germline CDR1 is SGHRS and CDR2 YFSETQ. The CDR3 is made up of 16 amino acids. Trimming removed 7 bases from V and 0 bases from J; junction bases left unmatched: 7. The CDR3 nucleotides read TGCGCCAGCTGCCGGGACAGCCCCTCTGGGGCCAACGTCCTGACTTTC. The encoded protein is CASCRDSPSGANVLTF.

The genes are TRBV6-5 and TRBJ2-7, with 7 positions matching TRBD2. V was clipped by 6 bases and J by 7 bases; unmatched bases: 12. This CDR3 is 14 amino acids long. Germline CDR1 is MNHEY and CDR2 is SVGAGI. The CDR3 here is CASRKSGARVEQYF. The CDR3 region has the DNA TGTGCCAGCAGAAAAAGCGGGGCCCGTGTGGAGCAGTACTTC.

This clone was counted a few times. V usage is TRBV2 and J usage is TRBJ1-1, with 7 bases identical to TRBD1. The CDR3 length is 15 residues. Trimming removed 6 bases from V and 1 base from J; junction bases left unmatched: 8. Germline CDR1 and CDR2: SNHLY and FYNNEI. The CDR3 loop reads CASRATGVGNTEAFF. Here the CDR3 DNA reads TGTGCCAGCAGAGCAACAGGGGTGGGGAACACTGAAGCTTTCTTT. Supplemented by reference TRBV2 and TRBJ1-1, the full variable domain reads EPEVTQTPSHQVTQMGQEVILRCVPISNHLYFYWYRQILGQKVEFLVSFYNNEISEKSEIFDDQFSVERPDGSNFTLKIRSTKLEDSAMYFCASRATGVGNTEAFFGQGTRLTVV.

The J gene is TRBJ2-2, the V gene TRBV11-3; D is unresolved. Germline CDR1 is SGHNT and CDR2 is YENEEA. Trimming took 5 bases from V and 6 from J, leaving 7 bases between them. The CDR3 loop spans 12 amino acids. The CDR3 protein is CASSISSGELFF. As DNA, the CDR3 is TGTGCCAGCAGCATTAGTTCCGGGGAGCTGTTTTTT.

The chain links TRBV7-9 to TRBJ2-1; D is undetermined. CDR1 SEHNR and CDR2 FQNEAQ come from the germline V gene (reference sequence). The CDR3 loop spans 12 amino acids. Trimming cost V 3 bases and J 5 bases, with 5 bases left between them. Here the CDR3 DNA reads TGTGCCAGCAGCTTTCAGAACAATGAGCAGTTCTTC. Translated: CASSFQNNEQFF.

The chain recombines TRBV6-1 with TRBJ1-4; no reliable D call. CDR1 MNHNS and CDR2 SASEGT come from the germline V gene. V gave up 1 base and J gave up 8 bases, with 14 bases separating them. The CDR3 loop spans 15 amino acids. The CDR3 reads CASSEGGWRREKLFF. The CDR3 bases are TGTGCCAGCAGTGAAGGTGGTTGGCGGAGGGAAAAACTGTTTTTT.